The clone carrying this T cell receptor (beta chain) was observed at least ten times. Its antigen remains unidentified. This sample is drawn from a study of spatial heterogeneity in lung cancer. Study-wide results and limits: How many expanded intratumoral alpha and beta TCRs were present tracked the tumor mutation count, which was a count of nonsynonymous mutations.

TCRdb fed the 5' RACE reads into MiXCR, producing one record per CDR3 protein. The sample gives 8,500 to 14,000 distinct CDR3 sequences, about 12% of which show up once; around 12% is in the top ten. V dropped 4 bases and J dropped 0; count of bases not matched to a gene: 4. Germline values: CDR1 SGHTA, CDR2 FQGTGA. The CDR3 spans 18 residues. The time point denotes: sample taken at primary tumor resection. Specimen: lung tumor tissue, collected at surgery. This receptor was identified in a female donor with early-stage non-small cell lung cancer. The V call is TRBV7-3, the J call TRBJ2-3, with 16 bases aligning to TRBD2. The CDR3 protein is CASSSGTSGRASTDTQYF. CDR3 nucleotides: TGTGCCAGCAGCTCCGGGACTAGCGGGAGGGCTAGCACAGATACGCAGTATTTT. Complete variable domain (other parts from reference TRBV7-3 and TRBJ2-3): GAGVSQTPSNKVTEKGKYVELRCDPISGHTALYWYRQSLGQGPEFLIYFQGTGAADDSGLPNDRFFAVRPEGSVSTLKIQRTERGDSAVYLCASSSGTSGRASTDTQYFGPGTRLTVL.